These 29 T cell receptor beta chains came from one sample sequenced in a study of blood T cell repertoires in COVID-19. Measured with immunoSEQ multiplex PCR; TCRdb has only the in-frame clones, and not every one. This sample has a few hundred thousand clones, with around 84% found just once. The sequencing sample was made of peripheral blood. The receptors shown here come from a man in his fifties or sixties with acute or convalescent COVID-19.

The genes are TRBV18 and TRBJ1-3, with TRBD1 identical over 9 bases. Germline-derived CDR1 and CDR2 are KGHSH and LQKENI. Unmatched junction bases numbered 8, after V lost 3 bases and J lost 2 bases. The CDR3 extends over 17 amino acids. The CDR3 nucleotides are TGTGCCAGCTCACCTTCCCCCTACAGGGGGCCTGGAAACACCATATATTTT. Translated, it gives CASSPSPYRGPGNTIYF. Full variable domain (outside the CDR3, taken from reference TRBV18 and TRBJ1-3): NAGVMQNPRHLVRRRGQEARLRCSPMKGHSHVYWYRQLPEEGLKFMVYLQKENIIDESGMPKERFSAEFPKEGPSILRIQQVVRGDSAAYFCASSPSPYRGPGNTIYFGEGSWLTVV.

The chain carries TRBV5-1 and TRBJ1-2, with 11 bases lining up with TRBD1. Per germline, CDR1 SGHRS and CDR2 YFSETQ. With 4 bases clipped from V and 8 bases from J, the junction kept 22 bases outside the gene matches. The CDR3 totals 19 residues. The CDR3, as DNA: TGCGCCAGCAGCCAGGCCCCACCTGTCGGACAGGGGGCAACGGAGGGCTACACCTTC. Translating it yields CASSQAPPVGQGATEGYTF.

The rearrangement links TRBV5-1 to TRBJ2-5; D possibly corresponds to TRBD1 (5 bases). The CDR3 is made up of 14 amino acids. Trimming took off 5 bases at V and 1 base at J, with 12 bases between the two ends. Per germline, CDR1 SGHRS and CDR2 YFSETQ. CDR3 sequence: CASRQGPTQETQYF. The CDR3 coding sequence is TGCGCCAGCAGGCAGGGTCCGACCCAAGAGACCCAGTACTTC.

The rearrangement links TRBV2 to TRBJ1-2; 7 nucleotides match TRBD1. Trimming removed 5 bases from V and 2 bases from J; junction bases left unmatched: 8. The CDR3 is made up of 15 amino acids. The V gene's germline CDR1 is SNHLY and CDR2 FYNNEI. CDR3 residues: CASSQIPGQNYGYTF. CDR3 bases: TGTGCCAGCAGTCAAATACCGGGACAGAACTATGGCTACACCTTC.

The rearrangement uses TRBV11-2 and TRBJ2-1, with 11 bases identical to TRBD2. With 10 bases clipped from V and 6 bases from J, the junction kept 5 bases outside the gene matches. Germline CDR1 SGHAT, CDR2 FQNNGV. The CDR3 contains 13 residues. The CDR3 spells CATGLAGFNEQFF. The CDR3 DNA reads as TGTGCCACCGGACTAGCGGGCTTCAATGAGCAGTTCTTC.

The V call is TRBV7-9, the J call TRBJ1-1; TRBD1 agrees at 9 bases. This CDR3 has 16 amino acids. Looked up from germline, CDR1 is SEHNR and CDR2 is FQNEAQ (reference sequence). The V segment lost 1 base and the J segment 4 bases; nucleotides outside the gene matches: 7. CDR3 region: CASSLGGGTGSTEAFF. As DNA, the CDR3 is TGTGCCAGCAGCTTAGGGGGTGGGACAGGGTCCACTGAAGCTTTCTTT.

The chain carries TRBV6-6 and TRBJ2-4; 8 bases fit TRBD1. V shed 4 bases, J shed 0 bases, and the junction held 5 bases outside the gene matches. CDR1 MNHNY and CDR2 SVGAGI come from the germline V gene (reference sequence). CDR3 length: 16 amino acids. CDR3 sequence: CASSSQGALAKNIQYF. The CDR3 DNA reads TGTGCCAGCAGTTCCCAGGGGGCTCTAGCCAAAAACATTCAGTACTTC.

V usage is TRBV9 and J usage is TRBJ2-2; D is undetermined. Germline CDR1 is SGDLS and CDR2 is YYNGEE. The CDR3 runs 15 residues. The germline V and J ends were trimmed by 2 bases and 8 bases, with 16 bases remaining between them. The CDR3 nucleotides read TGTGCCAGCAGCGTCGGTAGCCCCTTGAGGGGGGAGCTGTTTTTT. Its protein product is CASSVGSPLRGELFF.

The chain couples TRBV6-1 to TRBJ2-1, with 9 positions matching TRBD1. Germline V gene lookup returns CDR1 MNHNS and CDR2 SASEGT. With V trimmed by 4 bases and J by 6 bases, 10 bases remained unmatched. The CDR3 is 16 amino acids. The CDR3: CASSVRTGGYANEQFF. DNA of the CDR3: TGTGCCAGCAGTGTAAGAACAGGGGGCTATGCCAATGAGCAGTTCTTC.

The V and J genes are TRBV5-1 and TRBJ2-1; D may be TRBD1 (6 bases). Germline-derived CDR1 and CDR2 are SGHRS and YFSETQ. V was cut by 2 bases and J by 7 bases, with 22 bases left in between. This CDR3 has 17 residues. Here the CDR3 DNA reads TGCGCCAGCAGCTTAGACCCAACAGGGACCTTGGGAAATGAGCAGTTCTTC. Residues: CASSLDPTGTLGNEQFF.

The rearrangement joins TRBV6-5 to TRBJ1-1; D uncertain. The V end was cut by 0 bases, the J end by 3 bases, with 14 bases between. This CDR3 spans 16 amino acids. Germline CDR1 is MNHEY and CDR2 is SVGAGI. The CDR3 bases are TGTGCCAGCAGTTACTCCCGAGCCCCCGGGGACACTGAAGCTTTCTTT. Its translation is CASSYSRAPGDTEAFF.

The V gene is TRBV12-3 or TRBV12-4, the J gene TRBJ2-3, with a tentative D call TRBD1 (5 bases). V shed 8 bases and J shed 5 bases, with 8 bases lying between them. This CDR3 is built from 11 residues. This CDR3 is CASGRGDTQYF. DNA for the CDR3: TGTGCCAGCGGTAGGGGAGATACGCAGTATTTT.

The V gene is TRBV18, the J gene TRBJ2-1, with D possibly matching TRBD1 (6 bases). The CDR3 is 11 amino acids. V was trimmed by 5 bases and J by 7 bases, leaving 6 bases between them. Per the germline V gene, CDR1 is KGHSH and CDR2 is LQKENI. CDR3 sequence: CASSTGNEQFF. CDR3 coding DNA: TGTGCCAGCTCAACAGGGAATGAGCAGTTCTTC.

Here the CDR3 DNA reads TGTGCCAGCAGCTTAGTCTTTCTAGGGGCAGATACGCAGTATTTT. Translation: CASSLVFLGADTQYF. This sequence joins TRBV7-2 and TRBJ2-3; D may be TRBD1 (5 bases). Germline V gene lookup returns CDR1 SGHTA and CDR2 FQGNSA. The ends were cut back, 1 base at V and 4 bases at J, with 12 bases in the middle. The CDR3 is 15 residues long.

The chain employs TRBV24-1 and TRBJ2-1; 10 bases align to TRBD1. The V segment lost 5 bases and the J segment 8 bases; nucleotides outside the gene matches: 2. This CDR3 is 13 amino acids long. Germline V gene lookup returns CDR1 KGHDR and CDR2 SFDVKD. CDR3 bases: TGTGCCACCAGTGTTGGGACAGGGGATGAGCAGTTCTTC. This codes for CATSVGTGDEQFF.

Only one count was recorded for this clone. This chain joins TRBV19 and TRBJ1-5; D ambiguous. The CDR3 length is 16 residues. Looked up from germline, CDR1 is LNHDA and CDR2 is SQIVND (reference sequence). With 3 bases removed from V and 1 base from J, the gap between germline ends came to 13 bases. The CDR3 loop is CASSIFLRLSNQPQHF. CDR3 bases: TGTGCCAGTAGTATCTTTCTGAGGCTGAGCAATCAGCCCCAGCATTTT.

The rearrangement uses TRBV2 and TRBJ1-5, with a tentative D call TRBD1 (5 bases). The V gene's germline CDR1 is SNHLY and CDR2 FYNNEI. There are 14 residues in the CDR3. The V and J ends lost 4 bases and 6 bases respectively, with 13 bases between them. The CDR3 region has the DNA TGTGCCAGCAGTGCTGGGAGGGGAGGTCAGCCCCAGCATTTT. Translating it yields CASSAGRGGQPQHF.

The chain has TRBV6-5 and TRBJ2-3; 7 bases are a match to TRBD1. V gave up 5 bases and J gave up 6 bases; unmatched junction bases: 11. CDR3 size: 15 residues. From germline, CDR1 is MNHEY and CDR2 SVGAGI. CDR3 region: CASSPWETGPDTQYF. Here the CDR3 DNA reads TGTGCCAGCAGTCCGTGGGAGACAGGGCCGGATACGCAGTATTTT.

This sequence joins TRBV7-9 and TRBJ1-1, with D unclear. Trimming left V 5 bases short and J 1 base short, with 14 bases between. The CDR3 extends over 15 amino acids. Germline V gene data show CDR1 as SEHNR and CDR2 as FQNEAQ (reference sequence). CDR3 in amino acids: CASSPGVGKNTEAFF. The CDR3 nucleotides read TGTGCCAGCAGCCCCGGGGTGGGTAAGAACACTGAAGCTTTCTTT.

The chain is built from TRBV25-1 and TRBJ1-4; TRBD1 agrees at 12 bases. Looked up from germline, CDR1 is MGHDK and CDR2 is SYGVNS. V trimming: 5 bases; J trimming: 3 bases; junction bases outside the gene matches: 10. The CDR3 totals 18 residues. The CDR3 nucleotides read TGTGCCAGCAGTCCCCCGCCGGGACAGGGGGCTGCTAATGAAAAACTGTTTTTT. This gives the protein CASSPPPGQGAANEKLFF.

The CDR3 loop is CASSQVVRTGFGEKLFF. For the CDR3, the DNA is TGTGCCAGCAGCCAAGTAGTAAGGACAGGGTTCGGTGAAAAACTGTTTTTT. V usage is TRBV4-2 and J usage is TRBJ1-4, with 8 nucleotides matching TRBD1. The CDR3 spans 17 residues. V trimming: 1 base; J trimming: 7 bases; junction bases outside the gene matches: 11. CDR1 LGHNA and CDR2 YNFKEQ come from the germline V gene.

In DNA, the CDR3 is TGTGCCAGTAGTGCAGTCCCCCGAAACTATGGCTACACCTTC. Amino acids: CASSAVPRNYGYTF. The V call is TRBV19, the J call TRBJ1-2; D uncertain. This CDR3 comprises 14 residues. Trimming removed 5 bases from V and 2 bases from J, with 12 bases in between. Looked up from germline, CDR1 is LNHDA and CDR2 is SQIVND (reference sequence).

The chain couples TRBV12-3 or TRBV12-4 to TRBJ1-2; D remains unclear. V gave up 5 bases and J gave up 8 bases, with 12 bases separating them. This CDR3 has 12 residues. The CDR3 DNA reads as TGTGCCAGCAGTCTCGGGGTTGCCGGCTACACCTTC. Residues: CASSLGVAGYTF.

The chain recombines TRBV20-1 with TRBJ1-2; 7 nucleotides match TRBD1. V lost 3 bases and J lost 0; bases outside the gene matches: 10. The CDR3 is 16 amino acids. The V gene's germline CDR1 is DFQATT and CDR2 SNEGSKA (reference sequence). This CDR3 is CSASFPGQPANYGYTF. The CDR3 nucleotides are TGCAGTGCTAGTTTCCCGGGACAGCCAGCTAACTATGGCTACACCTTC.

The chain carries TRBV12-3 or TRBV12-4 and TRBJ1-1, with D uncertain. With 8 bases removed from V and 0 bases from J, the gap between germline ends came to 10 bases. The CDR3 extends over 13 amino acids. Here the CDR3 reads CASLGTMNTEAFF. The CDR3 DNA sequence: TGTGCCAGCCTAGGTACGATGAACACTGAAGCTTTCTTT.

The J gene is TRBJ2-5, the V gene TRBV5-6; D gene ambiguous. The germline CDR1 and CDR2 sequences are SGHDT and YYEEEE. V lost 1 base and J lost 2, with 12 bases in between. The CDR3 spans 15 residues. The DNA for the CDR3 is TGTGCCAGCAGCTTGTCACCTTTAACACAAGAGACCCAGTACTTC. Protein: CASSLSPLTQETQYF.

This chain links TRBV5-8 with TRBJ2-5, with 7 bases that match TRBD2. Germline V gene data show CDR1 as SGHTS and CDR2 as YDEGEE. V was pared by 4 bases and J by 5 bases, with 8 bases of the junction left unmatched. The CDR3 is 14 residues long. The DNA for the CDR3 is TGTGCCAGCAGCCCACCCTGGGGGGGGGAGACCCAGTACTTC. The encoded protein is CASSPPWGGETQYF.

This chain links TRBV3-1 (or the pseudogene TRBV3-2) with TRBJ2-2; no clear D gene. In germline, CDR1 is LGHDT, CDR2 YNNKEL (reference sequence). The V end was cut by 2 bases, the J end by 2 bases, with 6 bases between. The CDR3 extends over 14 amino acids. The CDR3 loop is CASSQIRNTGELFF. As DNA, the CDR3 is TGTGCCAGCAGCCAAATCAGAAACACCGGGGAGCTGTTTTTT.

This clone has just one count. The chain has TRBV5-1 and TRBJ1-1; no clear D gene. Germline CDR1 is SGHRS and CDR2 is YFSETQ. The V gene lost 3 bases and the J gene lost 1 base, with 10 bases spanning the gap. The CDR3 has 14 residues. Written as DNA, the CDR3 is TGCGCCAGCAGCTCCGACCCGGGGAACACTGAAGCTTTCTTT. It translates to CASSSDPGNTEAFF.